Below, one T cell receptor (beta chain) is given with its context. Its antigen is not known. The sample originates from a study of cytomegalovirus exposure and HLA in healthy donors. From germline, CDR1 is MNHEY and CDR2 SMNVEV (reference sequence). This CDR3 contains 15 residues. V trimming: 2 bases; J trimming: 2 bases; junction bases outside the gene matches: 3. The study ran its PCR with 60 Vbeta and 13 Jbeta primers. Generated by immunoSEQ multiplex PCR, the TCRdb table keeps only in-frame clones and is missing some. The sample has some 140,000 clones, more than 75% seen once. General observations from the study: Follow-up analysis seemed to connect common viral pathogens with several of the most significant clusters identified. Segments of the TCR beta V type were, in most cases, productive about 87% or about 30% of the time in an earlier analysis. A later analysis showed TCR association rates differing by HLA locus, peaking at DRB1 and lowest at HLA-C.

This TCR derives from a man aged 30-40 years in good health and CMV-seropositive. The source material was PBMCs. The rearrangement uses TRBV27 and TRBJ2-1; TRBD1 matches at 7 bases. The CDR3 DNA reads as TGTGCCAGCAGTTTAATTCAGGGGGCCTACAATGAGCAGTTCTTC. As protein: CASSLIQGAYNEQFF.